The 10 T cell receptor beta chains in this list originate from one sample, sequenced in a study of beta chain features in type 1 diabetes. Sequenced material consisted of expressed TCRB transcripts (all of the isolated RNA was reverse transcribed). Some clones are missing from TCRdb's copy, which holds only in-frame ones; the method was immunoSEQ multiplex PCR. This table holds about 140,000 clones, about 9.1% found once. Material for sequencing was central memory CD4+ T cells from blood. The receptor source for this set is a woman aged 40 to 50 in good health.

This clone has only a few counts. The CDR3 reads CASSYVRDSAFF. In DNA, the CDR3 is TGTGCCAGCAGTTATGTCCGGGACTCGGCTTTCTTT. V and J are TRBV7-9 and TRBJ1-1; the D gene is possibly TRBD1 (5 bases). CDR1 and CDR2 (germline): SEHNR, FQNEAQ (reference sequence). Trimming stripped 6 bases from V and 11 bases from J, with 16 bases between. The CDR3 has 12 residues. Full variable domain (rest looked up from reference TRBV7-9 and TRBJ1-1): DTGVSQNPRHKITKRGQNVTFRCDPISEHNRLYWYRQTLGQGPEFLTYFQNEAQLEKSRLLSDRFSAERPKGSFSTLEIQRTEQGDSAMYLCASSYVRDSAFFGQGTRLTVV.

This chain connects TRBV5-6 to TRBJ1-1; 7 bases map to TRBD1. The length of the CDR3 is 13 residues. CDR1 SGHDT and CDR2 YYEEEE come from the germline V gene. The V gene end was trimmed by 7 bases and the J gene end by 2 bases; junction bases not matched to a gene: 5. The CDR3 loop reads CASVGQINTEAFF. CDR3 nucleotides: TGTGCCAGCGTGGGACAGATTAACACTGAAGCTTTCTTT.

This clone was counted only a few times. V and J are TRBV4-3 and TRBJ1-2; possible D gene TRBD1, 6 bases. The CDR3 is 16 residues long. Trimming shortened V by 0 bases and J by 7 bases, and 18 bases separated the two germline ends. In germline, CDR1 is LGHNA, CDR2 YSLEER. The CDR3 sequence: CASSQDYRSTGVGYTF. CDR3 in DNA: TGCGCCAGCAGCCAAGATTATAGGTCGACAGGCGTTGGCTACACCTTC.

CDR3: CASSLASSGQETQYF. The DNA of the CDR3 is TGTGCCAGCAGCTTAGCGTCTAGCGGGCAAGAGACCCAGTACTTC. V is TRBV7-2 and J is TRBJ2-5; 8 bases are shared with TRBD2. The V segment lost 0 bases and the J segment 2 bases; nucleotides outside the gene matches: 2. The CDR3 spans 15 residues. Germline V gene sequence: CDR1 SGHTA, CDR2 FQGNSA. The full variable domain, with the rest looked up from reference TRBV7-2 and TRBJ2-5, is GAGVSQSPSNKVTEKGKDVELRCDPISGHTALYWYRQSLGQGLEFLIYFQGNSAPDKSGLPSDRFSAERTGGSVSTLTIQRTQQEDSAVYLCASSLASSGQETQYFGPGTRLLVL.

This chain links TRBV2 with TRBJ2-3; possible D gene TRBD2, 6 bases. Germline V CDR1 and CDR2: SNHLY, FYNNEI. The CDR3 consists of 14 residues. Trimming took off 6 bases at V and 4 bases at J, with 14 bases between the two ends. This CDR3 reads CASRWRGRPDTQYF. In DNA, the CDR3 is TGTGCCAGCAGGTGGAGGGGCCGTCCAGATACGCAGTATTTT.

The chain recombines TRBV7-6 with TRBJ2-1, with D tentatively TRBD2 (6 bases). Between the trimmed V and J ends, which lost 5 bases and 6 bases, there was a span of 17 bases. The length of the CDR3 is 15 residues. The germline V gene has CDR1 SGHVS and CDR2 FNYEAQ. This chain's CDR3 is CASSPDAMGGNEQFF. The CDR3, as DNA: TGTGCCAGCAGCCCCGACGCCATGGGGGGCAATGAGCAGTTCTTC. The complete variable domain, with remaining parts taken from reference TRBV7-6 and TRBJ2-1, reads GAGVSQSPRYKVTKRGQDVALRCDPISGHVSLYWYRQALGQGPEFLTYFNYEAQQDKSGLPNDRFSAERPEGSISTLTIQRTEQRDSAMYRCASSPDAMGGNEQFFGPGTRLTVL.

This clone appeared a few times. V gene TRBV10-3 combines with J gene TRBJ2-1; 9 positions match TRBD2. This CDR3 has 15 residues. Germline CDR1 and CDR2: ENHRY and SYGVKD. The ends lost 6 bases at V and 0 bases at J; junction bases unmatched: 3. As DNA, the CDR3 is TGTGCCATCAGCGATAGCGGGGGCTCCTACAATGAGCAGTTCTTC. Translating it yields CAISDSGGSYNEQFF.

The sample holds a few counts of this clone. The V call is TRBV7-2, the J call TRBJ2-5; D possibly corresponds to TRBD2 (6 bases). The CDR3 runs 13 residues. Germline assignment: CDR1 SGHTA and CDR2 FQGNSA. V lost 7 bases, J lost 5 bases, and 14 bases lay in between. The CDR3 nucleotides are TGTGCCAGCACTCGGGGGTTAGGGGAGACCCAGTACTTC. Translated, it gives CASTRGLGETQYF.

This clone has just a few counts. The genes are TRBV18 and TRBJ2-3; D unresolved. CDR3 length equals 15 residues. Trimming left V 3 bases short and J 0 bases short, with 10 bases between. Germline loops: CDR1 KGHSH, CDR2 LQKENI. The CDR3 bases are TGTGCCAGCTCACCTTTCGGTGCTAGCACAGATACGCAGTATTTT. Amino acid sequence: CASSPFGASTDTQYF.

V and J are TRBV19 and TRBJ1-1; no definite D call. The germline V and J ends were trimmed by 2 bases and 0 bases, with 13 bases remaining between them. CDR1 is LNHDA and CDR2 is SQIVND in the germline V gene (reference sequence). The CDR3 runs 16 residues. The CDR3 DNA is TGTGCCAGTAGTATACAGCCGGGGAGCATGAACACTGAAGCTTTCTTT. Its translation: CASSIQPGSMNTEAFF.